This entry describes one T cell receptor beta chain. Its antigen remains unknown. CDR1 and CDR2 (germline): WSHSY, SAAADI. The CDR3 consists of 18 residues. With V trimmed by 6 bases and J by 2 bases, 8 bases remained unmatched. The sample originates from a study of cytomegalovirus exposure and HLA in healthy donors. Looking at the study overall: From about 180 million T cells, an earlier analysis saw roughly 120 million unique TCR beta sequences.

The primer mix had 60 Vbeta and 13 Jbeta primers. Measured with immunoSEQ multiplex PCR; TCRdb has only the in-frame clones, and not every one. The sample has 130,000 to 150,000 clones; under 90% are singletons. General study results and limits: As a later analysis showed, several of the most significant clusters appeared to be linked to common viral pathogens.

The sequence was collected from a man in his forties in good health and CMV-seronegative. The sequencing sample was made of PBMCs. The chain employs TRBV10-2 and TRBJ2-6; 12 nucleotides agree with TRBD1. The CDR3 region has the DNA TGCGCCAGCAGCGTTCAGGGACAGGGGGCCCCTGGGGCCAACGTCCTGACTTTC. It yields the protein CASSVQGQGAPGANVLTF.